The sample holds many counts of the clone carrying this T cell receptor beta chain. Its antigen is unidentified. The germline V gene encodes CDR1 DFQATT and CDR2 SNEGSKA (reference sequence). V lost 5 bases and J lost 0, with 10 bases in between. The CDR3 has 13 amino acids. The data derive from a study of T-cell reconstitution after alpha-beta-depleted transplantation in children. Preparing the TCRbeta library involved the use of unique molecular identifiers. MiXCR, applied by TCRdb to the PCR reads, yields one record per CDR3 protein. Here the sample spans 15,000 to 20,000 distinct CDR3 sequences, under 15% being singletons. Findings and limits, study-wide: From surviving recipient T cells and thymic progenitors came the high day-60 TCRbeta diversity observed in some patients. Among T cells one year after transplant, newly produced cells accounted for most counts and diversity. Reportedly, alpha-beta T cells present about two months post-transplant originated from several hundred expanded clones of graft origin.

The starting material was PBMCs, mostly from graft donor cells, obtained 180 days after TCRalphabeta/CD19-depleted stem cell transplant. The rearrangement joins TRBV20-1 to TRBJ2-5; weak D call: TRBD1 (5 bases). The source is a boy under two years old who had a stem cell transplant for Wiskott-Aldrich syndrome, so the T cells may come from the graft donor. CDR3 nucleotides: TGCAGTGCTCCACGACAGTACCAAGAGACCCAGTACTTC. It is translated as CSAPRQYQETQYF.